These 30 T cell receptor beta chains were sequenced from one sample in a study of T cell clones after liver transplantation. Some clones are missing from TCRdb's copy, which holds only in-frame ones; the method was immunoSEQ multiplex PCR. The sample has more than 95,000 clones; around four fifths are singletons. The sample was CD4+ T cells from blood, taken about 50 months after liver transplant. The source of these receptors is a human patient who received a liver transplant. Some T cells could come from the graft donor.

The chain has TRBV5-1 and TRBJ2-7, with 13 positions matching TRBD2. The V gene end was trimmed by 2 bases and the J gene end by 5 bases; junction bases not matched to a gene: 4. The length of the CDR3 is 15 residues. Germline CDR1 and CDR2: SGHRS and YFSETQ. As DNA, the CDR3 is TGCGCCAGCAGCTTTCAAACTAGCGGGAGGGACGAGCAGTACTTC. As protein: CASSFQTSGRDEQYF. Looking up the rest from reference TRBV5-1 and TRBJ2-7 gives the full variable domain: KAGVTQTPRYLIKTRGQQVTLSCSPISGHRSVSWYQQTPGQGLQFLFEYFSETQRNKGNFPGRFSGRQFSNSRSEMNVSTLELGDSALYLCASSFQTSGRDEQYFGPGTRLTVT.

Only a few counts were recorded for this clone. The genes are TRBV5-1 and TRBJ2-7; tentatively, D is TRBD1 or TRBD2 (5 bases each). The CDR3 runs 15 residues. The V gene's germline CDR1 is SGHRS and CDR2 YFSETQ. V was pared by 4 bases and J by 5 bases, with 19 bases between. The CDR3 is CASSPAGRETNEQYF. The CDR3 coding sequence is TGCGCCAGCAGCCCGGCCGGCAGGGAGACGAACGAGCAGTACTTC.

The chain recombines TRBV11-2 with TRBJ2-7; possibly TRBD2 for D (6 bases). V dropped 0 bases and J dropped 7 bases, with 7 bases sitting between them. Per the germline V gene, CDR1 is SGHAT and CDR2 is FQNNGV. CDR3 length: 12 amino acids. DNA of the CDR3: TGTGCCAGCAGCTTAGACGGAGGGGAGCAGTACTTC. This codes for CASSLDGGEQYF.

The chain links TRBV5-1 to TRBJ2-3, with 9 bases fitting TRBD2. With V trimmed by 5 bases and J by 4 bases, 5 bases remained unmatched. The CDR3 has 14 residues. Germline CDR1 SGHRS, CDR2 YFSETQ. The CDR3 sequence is CASSERGASDTQYF. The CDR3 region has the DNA TGCGCCAGCAGTGAGCGGGGGGCTTCAGATACGCAGTATTTT.

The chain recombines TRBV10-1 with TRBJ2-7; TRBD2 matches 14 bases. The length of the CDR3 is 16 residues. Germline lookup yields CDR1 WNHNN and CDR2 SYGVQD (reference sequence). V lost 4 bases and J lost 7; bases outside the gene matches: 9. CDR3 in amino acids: CASSGGRGLAGVEQYF. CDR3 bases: TGCGCCAGCAGTGGAGGACGGGGACTAGCGGGAGTGGAGCAGTACTTC.

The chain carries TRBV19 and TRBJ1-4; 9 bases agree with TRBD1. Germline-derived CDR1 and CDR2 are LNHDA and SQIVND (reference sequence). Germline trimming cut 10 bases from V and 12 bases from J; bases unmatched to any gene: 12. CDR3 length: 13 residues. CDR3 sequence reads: CATQGTGSTELFF. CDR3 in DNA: TGTGCCACCCAGGGGACAGGGTCCACGGAACTGTTTTTT.

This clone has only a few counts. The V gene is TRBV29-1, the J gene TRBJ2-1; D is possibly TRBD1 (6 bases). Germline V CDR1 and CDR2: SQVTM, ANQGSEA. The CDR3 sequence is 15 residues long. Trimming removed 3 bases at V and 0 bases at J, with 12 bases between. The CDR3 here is CSVEWQGTSYNEQFF. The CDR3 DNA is TGCAGCGTTGAGTGGCAGGGGACCTCCTACAATGAGCAGTTCTTC.

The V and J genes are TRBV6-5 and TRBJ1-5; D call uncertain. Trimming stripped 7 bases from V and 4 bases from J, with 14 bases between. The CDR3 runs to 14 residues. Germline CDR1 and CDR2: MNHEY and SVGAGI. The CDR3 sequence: CASKSASANQPQHF. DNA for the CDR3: TGTGCCAGCAAATCGGCTTCGGCAAATCAGCCCCAGCATTTT.

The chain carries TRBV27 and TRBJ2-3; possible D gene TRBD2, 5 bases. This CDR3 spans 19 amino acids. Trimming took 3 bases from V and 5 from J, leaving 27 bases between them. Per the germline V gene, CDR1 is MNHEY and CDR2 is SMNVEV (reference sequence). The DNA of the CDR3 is TGTGCCAGCAGTTTCGCCCCTCCCAGTGTAAGAGGGTCGGGAGATACGCAGTATTTT. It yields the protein CASSFAPPSVRGSGDTQYF.

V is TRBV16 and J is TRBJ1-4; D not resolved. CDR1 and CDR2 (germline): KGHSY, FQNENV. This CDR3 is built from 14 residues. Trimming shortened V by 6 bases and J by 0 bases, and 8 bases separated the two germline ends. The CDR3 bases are TGTGCCAGCAGTCCCGGTCCAACTAATGAAAAACTGTTTTTT. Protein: CASSPGPTNEKLFF.

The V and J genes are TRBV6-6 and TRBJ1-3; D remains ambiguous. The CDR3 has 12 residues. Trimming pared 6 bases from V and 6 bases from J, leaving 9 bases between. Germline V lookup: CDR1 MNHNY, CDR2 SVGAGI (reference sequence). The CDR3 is CASSLGSNTIYF. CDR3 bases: TGTGCCAGCAGCCTGGGCTCAAACACCATATATTTT.

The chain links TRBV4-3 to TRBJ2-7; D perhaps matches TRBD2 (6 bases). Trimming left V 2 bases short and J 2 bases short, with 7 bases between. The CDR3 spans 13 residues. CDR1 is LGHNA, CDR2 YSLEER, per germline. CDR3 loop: CASSQSGAYEQYF. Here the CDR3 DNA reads TGCGCCAGCAGCCAATCGGGGGCCTACGAGCAGTACTTC.

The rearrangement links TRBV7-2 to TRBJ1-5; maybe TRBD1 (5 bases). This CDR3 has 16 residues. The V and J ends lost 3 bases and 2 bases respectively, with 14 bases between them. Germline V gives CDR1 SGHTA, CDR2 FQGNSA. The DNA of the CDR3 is TGTGCCAGCAGCTTCGGAGGGGCGCAAGGCAATCAGCCCCAGCATTTT. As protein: CASSFGGAQGNQPQHF.

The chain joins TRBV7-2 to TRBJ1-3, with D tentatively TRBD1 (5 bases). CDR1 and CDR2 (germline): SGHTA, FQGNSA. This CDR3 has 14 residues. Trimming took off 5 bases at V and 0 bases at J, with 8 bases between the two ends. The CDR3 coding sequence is TGTGCCAGCAGCCCGACAGCCTCTGGAAACACCATATATTTT. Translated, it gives CASSPTASGNTIYF.

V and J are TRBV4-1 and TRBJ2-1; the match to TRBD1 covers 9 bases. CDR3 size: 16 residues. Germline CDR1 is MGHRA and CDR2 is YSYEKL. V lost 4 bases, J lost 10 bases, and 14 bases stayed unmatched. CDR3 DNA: TGCGCCAGCAGCCCTTTCCAGGGACAGGGACGAGAGGAGCAGTTCTTC. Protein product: CASSPFQGQGREEQFF.

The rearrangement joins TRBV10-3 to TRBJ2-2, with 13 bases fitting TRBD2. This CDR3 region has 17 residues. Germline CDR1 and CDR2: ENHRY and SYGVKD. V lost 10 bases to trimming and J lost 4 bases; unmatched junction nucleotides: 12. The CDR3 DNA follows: TGTGCCAGCACCGGACTAGCGGGGGCCATCACCACCGGGGAGCTGTTTTTT. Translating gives CASTGLAGAITTGELFF.

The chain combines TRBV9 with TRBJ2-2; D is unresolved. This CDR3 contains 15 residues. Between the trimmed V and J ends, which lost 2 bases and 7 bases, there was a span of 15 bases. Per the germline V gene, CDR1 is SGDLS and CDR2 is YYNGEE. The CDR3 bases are TGTGCCAGCAGCGTTCCGGACGCCATTGGCGGGGAGCTGTTTTTT. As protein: CASSVPDAIGGELFF.

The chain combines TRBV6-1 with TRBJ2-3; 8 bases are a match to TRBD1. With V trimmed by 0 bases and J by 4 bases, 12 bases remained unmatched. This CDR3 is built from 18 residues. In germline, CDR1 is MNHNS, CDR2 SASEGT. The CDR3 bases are TGTGCCAGCAGTGAAGCATTAGGGTTCGGACAGGGCCCAGATACGCAGTATTTT. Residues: CASSEALGFGQGPDTQYF.

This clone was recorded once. CDR3 protein: CASSPLTGQATLMNTEAFF. DNA of the CDR3: TGCGCCAGCAGCCCCCTGACCGGACAGGCGACCCTAATGAACACTGAAGCTTTCTTT. This chain connects TRBV5-1 to TRBJ1-1; TRBD1 matches 7 bases. The germline CDR1 and CDR2 sequences are SGHRS and YFSETQ. There are 19 residues in the CDR3. Unmatched junction bases numbered 18, after V lost 4 bases and J lost 0 bases.

The DNA for the CDR3 is TGTGCCAGCAGCCCTGCTACAGGGAAGGCCGGGGAGCTGTTTTTT. Translated, it gives CASSPATGKAGELFF. The chain recombines TRBV4-2 with TRBJ2-2; TRBD1 is a possible D gene (6 bases). This CDR3 is built from 15 residues. The V end lost 4 bases, the J end lost 6 bases, and 15 bases lay between the germline ends. Germline V lookup: CDR1 LGHNA, CDR2 YNFKEQ.

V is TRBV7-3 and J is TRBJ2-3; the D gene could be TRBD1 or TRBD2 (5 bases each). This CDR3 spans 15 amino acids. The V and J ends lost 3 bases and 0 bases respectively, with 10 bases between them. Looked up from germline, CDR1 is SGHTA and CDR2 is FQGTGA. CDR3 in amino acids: CASSFRDGSTDTQYF. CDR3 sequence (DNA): TGTGCCAGCAGCTTCCGGGACGGAAGCACAGATACGCAGTATTTT. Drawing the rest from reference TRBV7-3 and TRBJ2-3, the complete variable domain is GAGVSQTPSNKVTEKGKYVELRCDPISGHTALYWYRQSLGQGPEFLIYFQGTGAADDSGLPNDRFFAVRPEGSVSTLKIQRTERGDSAVYLCASSFRDGSTDTQYFGPGTRLTVL.

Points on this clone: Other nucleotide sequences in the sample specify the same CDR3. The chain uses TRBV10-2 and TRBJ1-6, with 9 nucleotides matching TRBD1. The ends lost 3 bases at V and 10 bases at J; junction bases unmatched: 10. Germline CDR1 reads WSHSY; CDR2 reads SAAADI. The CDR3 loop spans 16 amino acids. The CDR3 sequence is CASSDWGQGNGSPLHF. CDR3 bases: TGCGCCAGCAGTGATTGGGGACAGGGAAATGGCTCACCCCTCCACTTT.

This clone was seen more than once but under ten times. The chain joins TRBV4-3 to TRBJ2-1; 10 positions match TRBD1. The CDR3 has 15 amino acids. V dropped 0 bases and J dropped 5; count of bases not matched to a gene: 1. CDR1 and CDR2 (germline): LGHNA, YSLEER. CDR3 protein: CASSQDDRGHNEQFF. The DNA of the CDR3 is TGCGCCAGCAGCCAAGACGACAGGGGGCACAATGAGCAGTTCTTC.

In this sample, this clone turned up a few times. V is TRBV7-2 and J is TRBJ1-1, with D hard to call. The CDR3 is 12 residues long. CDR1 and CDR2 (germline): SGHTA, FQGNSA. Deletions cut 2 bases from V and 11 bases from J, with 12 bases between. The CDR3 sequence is CASSLYGVEAFF. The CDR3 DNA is TGTGCCAGCAGCTTATACGGGGTTGAGGCTTTCTTT.

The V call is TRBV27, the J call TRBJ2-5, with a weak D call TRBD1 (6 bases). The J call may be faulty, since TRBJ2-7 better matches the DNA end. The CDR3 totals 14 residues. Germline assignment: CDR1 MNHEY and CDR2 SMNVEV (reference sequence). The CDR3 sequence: CASSLTRDTYEQYF. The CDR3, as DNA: TGTGCCAGCAGTTTAACCAGGGACACCTACGAGCAGTACTTC.

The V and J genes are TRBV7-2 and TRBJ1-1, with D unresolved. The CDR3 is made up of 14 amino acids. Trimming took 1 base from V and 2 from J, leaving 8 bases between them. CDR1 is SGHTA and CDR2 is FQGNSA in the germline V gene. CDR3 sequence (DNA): TGTGCCAGCAGCTTAGAAATAGCCAACACTGAAGCTTTCTTT. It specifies CASSLEIANTEAFF.

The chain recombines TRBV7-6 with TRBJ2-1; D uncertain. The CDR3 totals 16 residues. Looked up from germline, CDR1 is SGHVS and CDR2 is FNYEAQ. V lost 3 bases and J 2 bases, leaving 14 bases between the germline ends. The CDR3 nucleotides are TGTGCCAGCAGCTTGGCCGGACCAGGCACCTACAATGAGCAGTTCTTC. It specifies CASSLAGPGTYNEQFF.

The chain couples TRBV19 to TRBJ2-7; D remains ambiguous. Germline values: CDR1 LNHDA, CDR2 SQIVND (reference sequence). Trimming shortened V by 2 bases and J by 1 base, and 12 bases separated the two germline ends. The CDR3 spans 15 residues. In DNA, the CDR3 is TGTGCCAGTAGTATATGGCCCTCACAATCCTACGAGCAGTACTTC. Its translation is CASSIWPSQSYEQYF.

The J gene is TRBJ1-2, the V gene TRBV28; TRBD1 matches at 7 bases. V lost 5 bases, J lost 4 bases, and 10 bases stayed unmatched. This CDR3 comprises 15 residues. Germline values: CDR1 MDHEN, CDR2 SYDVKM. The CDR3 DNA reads TGTGCCAGCAGTCCCCCGGGACAGCTTGTCTATGGCTACACCTTC. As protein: CASSPPGQLVYGYTF.

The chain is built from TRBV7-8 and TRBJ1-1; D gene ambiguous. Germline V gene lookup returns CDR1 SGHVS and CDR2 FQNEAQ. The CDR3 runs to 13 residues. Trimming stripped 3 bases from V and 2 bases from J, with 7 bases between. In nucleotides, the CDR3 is TGTGCCAGCAGCTTCCAGCCTAACACTGAAGCTTTCTTT. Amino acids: CASSFQPNTEAFF. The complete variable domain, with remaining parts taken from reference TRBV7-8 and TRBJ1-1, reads GAGVSQSPRYKVAKRGQDVALRCDPISGHVSLFWYQQALGQGPEFLTYFQNEAQLDKSGLPSDRFFAERPEGSVSTLKIQRTQQEDSAVYLCASSFQPNTEAFFGQGTRLTVV.